This entry features one TCR beta chain sequence. Original processing notes: Reference gene primer amplification yielded estimated nucleated cell counts. The data were produced by immunoSEQ multiplex PCR, yet TCRdb's version contains in-frame clones alone and is incomplete. V, J and clone size derive from that table, while D and trimming were established from the DNA sequence. Of 300,000 or so clones detected, about 87% appear once; the ten largest clones hold less than 1.6%. The data stem from a study of blood T cell repertoires in COVID-19. Study context: Both acute and convalescent COVID-19 samples were obtained from the United States, Italy and Spain. Sample material is recorded as cDNA or gDNA derived from T cells, B-cell-depleted T cells, or PBMCs.

V lost 1 base, J lost 5 bases, and 11 bases lay in between. Germline CDR1 is SEHNR and CDR2 is FQNEAQ (reference sequence). This CDR3 contains 14 residues. The source of this sequence is a woman aged 40 to 50 who had recovered from COVID-19. Sequencing was performed on peripheral blood. The chain uses TRBV7-9 and TRBJ2-5; D remains unclear. CDR3 sequence: CASSLVSVFETQYF. CDR3 DNA: TGTGCCAGCAGCTTAGTCTCAGTTTTCGAGACCCAGTACTTC.